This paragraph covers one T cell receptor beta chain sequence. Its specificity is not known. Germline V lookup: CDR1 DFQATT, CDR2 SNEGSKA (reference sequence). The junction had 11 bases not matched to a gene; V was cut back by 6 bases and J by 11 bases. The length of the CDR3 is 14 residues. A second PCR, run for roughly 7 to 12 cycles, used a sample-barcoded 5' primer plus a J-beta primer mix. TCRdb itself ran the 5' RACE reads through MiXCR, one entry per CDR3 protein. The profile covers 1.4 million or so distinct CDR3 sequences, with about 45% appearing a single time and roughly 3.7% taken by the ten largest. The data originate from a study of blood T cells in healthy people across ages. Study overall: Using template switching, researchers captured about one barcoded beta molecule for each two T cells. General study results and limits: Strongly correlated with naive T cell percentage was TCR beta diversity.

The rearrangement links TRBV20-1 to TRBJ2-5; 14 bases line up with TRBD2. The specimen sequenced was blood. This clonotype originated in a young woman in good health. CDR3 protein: CSAGLAGGGNEQYF. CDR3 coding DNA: TGCAGTGCCGGACTAGCGGGGGGCGGTAATGAGCAGTACTTC.